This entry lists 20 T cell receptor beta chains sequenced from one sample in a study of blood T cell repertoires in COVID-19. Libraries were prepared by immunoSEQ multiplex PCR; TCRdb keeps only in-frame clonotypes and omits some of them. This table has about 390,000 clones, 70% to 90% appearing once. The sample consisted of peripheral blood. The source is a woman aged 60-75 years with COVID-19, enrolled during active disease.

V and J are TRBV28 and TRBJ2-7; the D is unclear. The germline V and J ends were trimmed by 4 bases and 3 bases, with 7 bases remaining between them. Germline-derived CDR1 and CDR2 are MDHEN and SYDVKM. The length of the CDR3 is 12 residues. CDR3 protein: CASSSRHYEQYF. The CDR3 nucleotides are TGTGCCAGCAGTTCCAGGCACTACGAGCAGTACTTC.

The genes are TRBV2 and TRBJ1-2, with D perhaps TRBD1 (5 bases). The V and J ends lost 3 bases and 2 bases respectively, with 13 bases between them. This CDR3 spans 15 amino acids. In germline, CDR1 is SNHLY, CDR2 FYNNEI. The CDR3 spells CASSEAGVVNYGYTF. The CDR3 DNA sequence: TGTGCCAGCAGTGAGGCGGGGGTTGTGAACTATGGCTACACCTTC.

CDR3 loop: CATSDTGTGFAGELFF. The CDR3 nucleotides are TGTGCCACCAGTGATACCGGGACAGGGTTTGCCGGGGAGCTGTTTTTT. The chain is built from TRBV24-1 and TRBJ2-2; 9 nucleotides agree with TRBD1. The germline CDR1 and CDR2 sequences are KGHDR and SFDVKD. J lost 6 bases, V lost 3 bases, and 7 bases had no gene match. The CDR3 spans 16 residues.

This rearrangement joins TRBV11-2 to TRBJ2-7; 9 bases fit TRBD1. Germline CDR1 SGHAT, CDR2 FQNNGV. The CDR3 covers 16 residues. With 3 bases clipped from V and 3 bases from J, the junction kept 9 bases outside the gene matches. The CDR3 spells CASSLVQRGQGYEQYF. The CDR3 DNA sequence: TGTGCCAGCAGCTTGGTCCAGAGGGGACAGGGCTACGAGCAGTACTTC.

The CDR3 nucleotides read TGTGCCAGCAGCTTGGTCAGGTCCTACGAGCAGTACTTC. It codes for CASSLVRSYEQYF. The V call is TRBV5-8, the J call TRBJ2-7; unclear D gene. CDR1 is SGHTS and CDR2 is YDEGEE in the germline V gene. V dropped 0 bases and J dropped 1 base, with 5 bases sitting between them. The CDR3 totals 13 residues.

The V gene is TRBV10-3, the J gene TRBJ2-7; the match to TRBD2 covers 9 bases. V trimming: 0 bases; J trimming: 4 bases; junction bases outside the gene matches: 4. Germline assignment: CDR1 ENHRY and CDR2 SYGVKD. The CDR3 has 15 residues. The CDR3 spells CAISESGRGGYEQYF. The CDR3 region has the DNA TGTGCCATCAGTGAGTCTGGGCGGGGGGGATACGAGCAGTACTTC.

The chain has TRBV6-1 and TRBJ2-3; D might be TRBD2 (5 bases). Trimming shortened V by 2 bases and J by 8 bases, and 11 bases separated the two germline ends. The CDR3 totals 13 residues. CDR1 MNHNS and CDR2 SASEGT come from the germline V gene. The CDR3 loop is CASSESGWPTQYF. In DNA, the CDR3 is TGTGCCAGCAGTGAATCGGGGTGGCCTACGCAGTATTTT.

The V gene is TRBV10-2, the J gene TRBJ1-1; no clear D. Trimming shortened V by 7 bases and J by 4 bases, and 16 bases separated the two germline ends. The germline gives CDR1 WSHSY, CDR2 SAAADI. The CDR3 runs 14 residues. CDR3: CASTPGFLITEAFF. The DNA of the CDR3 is TGCGCCAGCACCCCGGGTTTTTTAATCACTGAAGCTTTCTTT.

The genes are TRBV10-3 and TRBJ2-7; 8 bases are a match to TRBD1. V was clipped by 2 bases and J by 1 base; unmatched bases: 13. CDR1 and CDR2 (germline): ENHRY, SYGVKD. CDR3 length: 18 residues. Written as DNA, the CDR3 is TGTGCCATCAGTGAGCGGGGACAGGCCACCCGAGGTTCCTACGAGCAGTACTTC. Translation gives CAISERGQATRGSYEQYF.

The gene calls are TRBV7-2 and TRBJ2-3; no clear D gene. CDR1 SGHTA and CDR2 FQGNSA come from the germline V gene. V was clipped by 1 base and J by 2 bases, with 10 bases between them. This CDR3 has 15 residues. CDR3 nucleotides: TGTGCCAGCAGCTTAGATATCTCTTACACAGATACGCAGTATTTT. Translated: CASSLDISYTDTQYF. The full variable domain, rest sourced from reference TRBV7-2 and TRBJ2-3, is GAGVSQSPSNKVTEKGKDVELRCDPISGHTALYWYRQSLGQGLEFLIYFQGNSAPDKSGLPSDRFSAERTGGSVSTLTIQRTQQEDSAVYLCASSLDISYTDTQYFGPGTRLTVL.

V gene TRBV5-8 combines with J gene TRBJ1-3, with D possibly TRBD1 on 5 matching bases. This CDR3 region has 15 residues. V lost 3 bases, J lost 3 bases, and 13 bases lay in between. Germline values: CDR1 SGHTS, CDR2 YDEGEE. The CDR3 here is CASSSPTDFGNTIYF. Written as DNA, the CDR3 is TGTGCCAGCAGCTCTCCGACAGACTTTGGAAACACCATATATTTT.

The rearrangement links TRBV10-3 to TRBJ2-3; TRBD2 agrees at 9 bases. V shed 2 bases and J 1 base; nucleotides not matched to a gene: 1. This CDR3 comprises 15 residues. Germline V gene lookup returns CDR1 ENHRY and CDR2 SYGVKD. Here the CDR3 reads CAISEPSGGTDTQYF. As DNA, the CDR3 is TGTGCCATCAGTGAGCCTAGCGGGGGCACAGATACGCAGTATTTT.

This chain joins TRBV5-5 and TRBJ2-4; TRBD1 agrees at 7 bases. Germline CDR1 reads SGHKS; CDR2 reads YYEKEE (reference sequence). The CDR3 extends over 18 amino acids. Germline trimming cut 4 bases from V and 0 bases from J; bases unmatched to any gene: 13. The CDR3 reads CASSVSPGQRIAKNIQYF. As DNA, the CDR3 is TGTGCCAGCAGCGTAAGTCCGGGACAGCGAATAGCCAAAAACATTCAGTACTTC.

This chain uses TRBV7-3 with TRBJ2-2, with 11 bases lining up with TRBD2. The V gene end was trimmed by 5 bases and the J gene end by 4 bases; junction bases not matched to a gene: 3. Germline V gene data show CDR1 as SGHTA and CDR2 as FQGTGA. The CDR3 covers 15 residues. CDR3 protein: CASSPGLAGTGELFF. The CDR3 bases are TGTGCCAGCAGCCCCGGACTAGCGGGCACCGGGGAGCTGTTTTTT.

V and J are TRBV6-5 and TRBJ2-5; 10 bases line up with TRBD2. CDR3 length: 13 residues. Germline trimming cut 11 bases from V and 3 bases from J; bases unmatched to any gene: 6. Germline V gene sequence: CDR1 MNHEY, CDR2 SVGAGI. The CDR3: CAARTSGKETQYF. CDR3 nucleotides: TGTGCCGCGAGGACTAGCGGAAAAGAGACCCAGTACTTC.

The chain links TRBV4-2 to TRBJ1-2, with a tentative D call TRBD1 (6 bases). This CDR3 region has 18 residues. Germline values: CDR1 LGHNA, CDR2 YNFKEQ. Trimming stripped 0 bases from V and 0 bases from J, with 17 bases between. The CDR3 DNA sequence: TGTGCCAGCAGCCAAGATACCGGGACACCGACCGCTAACTATGGCTACACCTTC. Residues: CASSQDTGTPTANYGYTF.

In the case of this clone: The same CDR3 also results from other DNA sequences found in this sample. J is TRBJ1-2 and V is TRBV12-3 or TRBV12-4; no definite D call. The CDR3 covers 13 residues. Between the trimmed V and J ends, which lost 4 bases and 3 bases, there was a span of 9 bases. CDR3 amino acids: CASSSREDYGYTF. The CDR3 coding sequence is TGTGCCAGCAGTTCCCGGGAGGACTATGGCTACACCTTC.

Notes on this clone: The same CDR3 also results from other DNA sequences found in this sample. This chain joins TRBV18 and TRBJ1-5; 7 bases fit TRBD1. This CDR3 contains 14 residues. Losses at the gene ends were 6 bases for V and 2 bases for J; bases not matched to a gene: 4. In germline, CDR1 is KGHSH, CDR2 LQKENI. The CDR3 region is CASSRGQGNQPQHF. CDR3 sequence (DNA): TGTGCCAGCTCCCGCGGACAGGGCAATCAGCCCCAGCATTTT.

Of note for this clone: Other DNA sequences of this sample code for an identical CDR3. The CDR3 DNA follows: TGTGCCAGCAGTTCCAGGGAAGACTATGGCTACACCTTC. It yields the protein CASSSREDYGYTF. The chain combines TRBV12-3 or TRBV12-4 with TRBJ1-2; weak D call: TRBD1 (5 bases). Trimming stripped 4 bases from V and 3 bases from J, with 9 bases between. The CDR3 sequence is 13 residues long.

CDR3 sequence: CASSLSPAGQNEQFF. The CDR3 DNA reads TGCGCCAGCAGCCTCAGCCCAGCGGGGCAAAACGAGCAGTTCTTC. The chain joins TRBV5-1 to TRBJ2-1; TRBD2 matches 7 bases. CDR3 length equals 15 residues. The germline gives CDR1 SGHRS, CDR2 YFSETQ. The V gene end was trimmed by 4 bases and the J gene end by 10 bases; junction bases not matched to a gene: 14.